The 16 T cell receptor beta chains reported below all come from one sample, sequenced in a study of T cells in Graves' hyperthyroidism and ophthalmopathy. The investigators amplified TCR beta CDR3 regions from RNA transcripts. A first-round RT-PCR of the TCR CDR3 used the HTBI primer set. Via MiXCR, TCRdb re-called the multiplex PCR reads, giving one row per CDR3 protein. The table includes about 360,000 distinct CDR3 sequences, over 15% detected once. The sequenced sample was blood. These receptor sequences come from a woman aged 18-35 years with Graves' hyperthyroidism.

The sample holds a few counts of this clonotype. The genes are TRBV6-2 or TRBV6-3 and TRBJ1-5; D possibly corresponds to TRBD1 (6 bases). This CDR3 contains 14 residues. V gave up 6 bases and J gave up 3 bases, with 12 bases separating them. CDR1 is MNHEY and CDR2 is SVGEGT in the germline V gene. The CDR3 loop is CASRKDSPNQPQHF. The CDR3 nucleotides are TGTGCCAGCAGGAAGGACAGCCCCAATCAGCCCCAGCATTTT.

At least ten counts were recorded for this clonotype. V and J are TRBV5-6 and TRBJ1-1; no firm D call. The CDR3 sequence is 14 residues long. CDR1 SGHDT and CDR2 YYEEEE come from the germline V gene. Trimming stripped 2 bases from V and 0 bases from J, with 8 bases between. The CDR3 DNA sequence: TGTGCCAGCAGCTTCAGAATCCTGAACACTGAAGCTTTCTTT. Residues: CASSFRILNTEAFF.

The V gene is TRBV28, the J gene TRBJ2-5, with 9 bases fitting TRBD2. CDR3 length: 15 residues. V trimming: 2 bases; J trimming: 5 bases; junction bases outside the gene matches: 6. Germline assignment: CDR1 MDHEN and CDR2 SYDVKM. This CDR3 reads CASSLRLAGSETQYF. The CDR3 DNA is TGTGCCAGCAGTTTAAGGCTAGCGGGGTCCGAGACCCAGTACTTC.

The sample holds many counts of this clonotype. The genes are TRBV12-3 or TRBV12-4 and TRBJ1-1; no reliable D call. The CDR3 is 15 residues long. Trimming removed 5 bases at V and 1 base at J, with 14 bases between. The CDR3 loop is CASSPGPLGNTEAFF. The CDR3 DNA follows: TGTGCCAGCAGTCCCGGGCCCTTGGGGAACACTGAAGCTTTCTTT.

In its sample, this clonotype was seen a few times. The V and J genes are TRBV7-9 and TRBJ2-5, with D possibly called TRBD1 or TRBD2 (6 bases each). V lost 8 bases to trimming and J lost 2 bases, with 21 bases between them. From germline, CDR1 is SEHNR and CDR2 FQNEAQ (reference sequence). The CDR3 extends over 16 amino acids. CDR3: CASAHSGGYGQETQYF. CDR3 DNA: TGTGCCAGCGCTCATTCCGGGGGCTACGGACAAGAGACCCAGTACTTC.

This clonotype was detected ten times or more. The chain recombines TRBV7-2 with TRBJ2-5, with D maybe TRBD2 (6 bases). The CDR3 covers 16 residues. V lost 4 bases and J 5 bases, leaving 20 bases between the germline ends. CDR1 and CDR2 (germline): SGHTA, FQGNSA. The CDR3 loop is CASSSWGTSAGETQYF. The CDR3 nucleotides read TGTGCCAGCAGCTCCTGGGGGACTTCCGCGGGGGAGACCCAGTACTTC.

This clonotype was seen many times. The gene calls are TRBV5-1 and TRBJ1-1; perhaps TRBD1 as D (6 bases). Germline lookup yields CDR1 SGHRS and CDR2 YFSETQ. Trimming left V 2 bases short and J 4 bases short, with 21 bases between. CDR3 length: 17 residues. The CDR3 nucleotides read TGCGCCAGCAGCTTCACCTCTACGGGAAAGGGGGGCACTGAAGCTTTCTTT. The encoded protein is CASSFTSTGKGGTEAFF.

This clonotype has more than one count but fewer than ten. The V gene is TRBV27, the J gene TRBJ2-7; 9 nucleotides align to TRBD2. The germline V gene encodes CDR1 MNHEY and CDR2 SMNVEV (reference sequence). The CDR3 sequence is 15 residues long. V lost 3 bases to trimming and J lost 4 bases; unmatched junction nucleotides: 7. CDR3 sequence: CASSLGRGGWYEQYF. CDR3 bases: TGTGCCAGCAGTTTGGGGCGGGGGGGCTGGTACGAGCAGTACTTC.

The chain recombines TRBV12-3 or TRBV12-4 with TRBJ1-1; D is undetermined. The CDR3 runs 13 residues. Trimming cost V 5 bases and J 11 bases, with 18 bases left between them. The CDR3 DNA follows: TGTGCCAGCAGTCTCCAAGGTGGCTCGGTGGCTTTCTTT. Its protein is CASSLQGGSVAFF.

This clonotype was counted ten times or more. CDR3 amino acids: CAFSQAGGETQYF. DNA of the CDR3: TGTGCCTTCTCCCAGGCCGGGGGCGAGACCCAGTACTTC. The chain links TRBV30 to TRBJ2-5, with D perhaps being TRBD1 or TRBD2 (6 bases each). CDR3 length: 13 residues. The V end lost 7 bases, the J end lost 5 bases, and 17 bases lay between the germline ends. Germline CDR1 reads GTSNPN; CDR2 reads SVGIG (reference sequence).

This clonotype was detected many times. CDR3 in DNA: TGTGCCAGCAGCTTAGCGGGGGTCACGGAGACCCAGTACTTC. It encodes CASSLAGVTETQYF. The rearrangement uses TRBV7-9 and TRBJ2-5; the D gene could be TRBD1 or TRBD2 (5 bases each). The germline V gene has CDR1 SEHNR and CDR2 FQNEAQ (reference sequence). This CDR3 region has 14 residues. With 0 bases removed from V and 5 bases from J, the gap between germline ends came to 10 bases.

This clonotype was seen ten or more times. This chain connects TRBV2 to TRBJ1-1; D gene unclear. CDR1 is SNHLY, CDR2 FYNNEI, per germline. Trimming took 6 bases from V and 2 from J, leaving 13 bases between them. The CDR3 covers 14 residues. CDR3: CASRGEWGNTEAFF. CDR3 nucleotide sequence: TGTGCCAGCAGGGGTGAATGGGGAAACACTGAAGCTTTCTTT.

This chain joins TRBV4-2 and TRBJ2-7; 9 bases map to TRBD2. The V segment lost 0 bases and the J segment 3 bases; nucleotides outside the gene matches: 9. This CDR3 comprises 17 residues. Germline CDR1 is LGHNA and CDR2 is YNFKEQ. The CDR3 loop is CASSQDLGAGGLYEQYF. The CDR3 coding sequence is TGTGCCAGCAGCCAAGATCTCGGAGCGGGGGGTCTCTACGAGCAGTACTTC.

This clonotype was counted many times. The rearrangement links TRBV15 to TRBJ1-5; D is ambiguous. Trimming left V 6 bases short and J 2 bases short, with 5 bases between. CDR1 is LNHNV, CDR2 YYDKDF, per germline (reference sequence). The CDR3 length is 12 residues. CDR3 bases: TGTGCCACCAGGGAGGGCAATCAGCCCCAGCATTTT. This codes for CATREGNQPQHF.

In this sample, this clonotype turned up a few times. Since a much larger clone is just one base distant, this may be a read error. In DNA form, the CDR3 reads TGTGCCACCAGTGATTTCTTGGGAAGGCAAGAGACCAAGTACTTC. It codes for CATSDFLGRQETKYF. The rearrangement links TRBV24-1 to TRBJ2-5; the D is unclear. The length of the CDR3 is 15 residues. Looked up from germline, CDR1 is KGHDR and CDR2 is SFDVKD.

This clonotype was counted ten times or more. The chain carries TRBV6-1 and TRBJ1-5; D remains unclear. Trimming cost V 6 bases and J 7 bases, with 13 bases left between them. The V gene's germline CDR1 is MNHNS and CDR2 SASEGT. The CDR3 has 13 amino acids. The CDR3 spells CASRSLVSQPQHF. The CDR3 DNA follows: TGTGCCAGCAGGTCCCTGGTTTCCCAGCCCCAGCATTTT.